The rows below give T cell receptor beta chains drawn from one sample of a study of T cells of healthy individuals. TCRdb processed the 5' RACE reads anew with MiXCR; each CDR3 protein has one entry. The sample lists about 82,000 distinct CDR3 sequences, approximately 4.8% occurring once. Receptors were obtained from a female donor in good health. Each CDR3 is given with its conserved first and last residue. A D gene is named only where the DNA matches it firmly.

d_call: .; cdr3_length: 15; v_call: TRBV23-1; j_call: TRBJ1-1; cdr3_aa: CASSQRPGPNTEAFF
d_call: .; cdr3_length: 15; v_call: TRBV19; j_call: TRBJ1-2; cdr3_aa: CASRGQGEGDYGYTF
d_call: .; cdr3_length: 11; v_call: TRBV20-1; j_call: TRBJ2-7; cdr3_aa: CSARRTTEQYF
d_call: TRBD2; cdr3_length: 18; v_call: TRBV19; j_call: TRBJ2-5; cdr3_aa: CASSMGWTSGTFGLTQYF
d_call: .; cdr3_length: 14; v_call: TRBV2; j_call: TRBJ1-1; cdr3_aa: CASSYQGMNTEAFF
d_call: .; cdr3_length: 14; v_call: TRBV2; j_call: TRBJ2-6; cdr3_aa: CASSGRFVANVLTF
d_call: .; cdr3_length: 14; v_call: TRBV12-3/TRBV12-4; j_call: TRBJ2-5; cdr3_aa: CASSSTGGPETQYF
d_call: .; cdr3_length: 14; v_call: TRBV5-4; j_call: TRBJ2-5; cdr3_aa: CASSQRVSGETQYF
d_call: TRBD1; cdr3_length: 15; v_call: TRBV6-5; j_call: TRBJ2-7; cdr3_aa: CASSYATGEPYEQYF
d_call: .; cdr3_length: 16; v_call: TRBV6-1; j_call: TRBJ1-5; cdr3_aa: CASSEAGFTVDQPQHF
d_call: TRBD1; cdr3_length: 15; v_call: TRBV10-3; j_call: TRBJ2-7; cdr3_aa: CAISESGWDRYEQYF
d_call: .; cdr3_length: 15; v_call: TRBV4-3; j_call: TRBJ2-1; cdr3_aa: CASSQTTGLLNEQFF
d_call: TRBD2; cdr3_length: 15; v_call: TRBV27; j_call: TRBJ2-7; cdr3_aa: CASSEWTSGSPEQYF
d_call: .; cdr3_length: 14; v_call: TRBV7-2; j_call: TRBJ1-1; cdr3_aa: CASSLGQANTEAFF
d_call: .; cdr3_length: 18; v_call: TRBV18; j_call: TRBJ1-2; cdr3_aa: CASSPMGDGNSLNYGYTF
d_call: .; cdr3_length: 13; v_call: TRBV7-9; j_call: TRBJ1-2; cdr3_aa: CASSLAEFGGYTF
d_call: .; cdr3_length: 13; v_call: TRBV27; j_call: TRBJ2-1; cdr3_aa: CASRLWGSNEQFF
d_call: .; cdr3_length: 13; v_call: TRBV7-9; j_call: TRBJ1-1; cdr3_aa: CASSFSSLAEAFF
d_call: .; cdr3_length: 15; v_call: TRBV7-2; j_call: TRBJ1-3; cdr3_aa: CASSLAWGSGNTIYF
d_call: .; cdr3_length: 14; v_call: TRBV20-1; j_call: TRBJ2-1; cdr3_aa: CSATQGGVYNEQFF
d_call: TRBD2; cdr3_length: 18; v_call: TRBV7-9; j_call: TRBJ2-7; cdr3_aa: CASSSAGTSGLSSYEQYF
d_call: .; cdr3_length: 13; v_call: TRBV10-3; j_call: TRBJ1-1; cdr3_aa: CAISSRTDTEAFF
d_call: .; cdr3_length: 13; v_call: TRBV12-3/TRBV12-4; j_call: TRBJ2-1; cdr3_aa: CASSFVRSNEQFF
d_call: .; cdr3_length: 13; v_call: TRBV5-8; j_call: TRBJ2-1; cdr3_aa: CANGGSPYNEQFF
d_call: TRBD2; cdr3_length: 17; v_call: TRBV20-1; j_call: TRBJ2-7; cdr3_aa: CSARGGTSGNIAYEQYF
d_call: .; cdr3_length: 16; v_call: TRBV5-5; j_call: TRBJ1-1; cdr3_aa: CASSPYSGRMNTEAFF
d_call: TRBD1; cdr3_length: 16; v_call: TRBV7-9; j_call: TRBJ1-5; cdr3_aa: CASSRSGQGIWQPQHF
d_call: .; cdr3_length: 14; v_call: TRBV6-5; j_call: TRBJ2-7; cdr3_aa: CASSYTGQGYEQYF
d_call: .; cdr3_length: 16; v_call: TRBV5-1; j_call: TRBJ1-2; cdr3_aa: CASSSSGTGPNYGYTF
d_call: .; cdr3_length: 15; v_call: TRBV15; j_call: TRBJ2-2; cdr3_aa: CATSRRTVNTGELFF
d_call: TRBD2; cdr3_length: 17; v_call: TRBV12-3/TRBV12-4; j_call: TRBJ2-4; cdr3_aa: CASSLLGEGLAKNIQYF
d_call: TRBD1; cdr3_length: 16; v_call: TRBV14; j_call: TRBJ2-1; cdr3_aa: CASSQDRGQIYNEQFF
d_call: TRBD1; cdr3_length: 15; v_call: TRBV4-1; j_call: TRBJ1-1; cdr3_aa: CASSQLGQKNTEAFF
d_call: .; cdr3_length: 14; v_call: TRBV20-1; j_call: TRBJ2-5; cdr3_aa: CSARDHREQETQYF
d_call: .; cdr3_length: 16; v_call: TRBV6-7; j_call: TRBJ2-6; cdr3_aa: CASSSSTGSGANVLTF
d_call: .; cdr3_length: 10; v_call: TRBV28; j_call: TRBJ1-1; cdr3_aa: CASSYQRAFF
d_call: TRBD1; cdr3_length: 16; v_call: TRBV7-8; j_call: TRBJ1-5; cdr3_aa: CASSSDRGSAGQPQHF
d_call: .; cdr3_length: 13; v_call: TRBV10-3; j_call: TRBJ2-1; cdr3_aa: CAISGVGLNEQFF
d_call: TRBD1; cdr3_length: 15; v_call: TRBV7-2; j_call: TRBJ1-3; cdr3_aa: CASSSGTVSGNTIYF
d_call: .; cdr3_length: 13; v_call: TRBV5-1; j_call: TRBJ1-1; cdr3_aa: CASSPMDNTEAFF
d_call: TRBD2; cdr3_length: 15; v_call: TRBV20-1; j_call: TRBJ2-7; cdr3_aa: CSARGPRTGGYEQYF
d_call: .; cdr3_length: 12; v_call: TRBV5-6; j_call: TRBJ1-1; cdr3_aa: CASSQTGTEAFF
d_call: .; cdr3_length: 13; v_call: TRBV27; j_call: TRBJ1-1; cdr3_aa: CASREYLNTEAFF
d_call: TRBD1; cdr3_length: 13; v_call: TRBV9; j_call: TRBJ1-1; cdr3_aa: CASSTRQGAEAFF
d_call: TRBD2; cdr3_length: 17; v_call: TRBV9; j_call: TRBJ2-1; cdr3_aa: CASSHPSSGGVYNEQFF
d_call: .; cdr3_length: 15; v_call: TRBV12-3/TRBV12-4; j_call: TRBJ2-5; cdr3_aa: CASSLNGQAGWTQYF
d_call: TRBD2; cdr3_length: 21; v_call: TRBV2; j_call: TRBJ2-1; cdr3_aa: CASSEPASGTSGSGSYNEQFF
d_call: .; cdr3_length: 14; v_call: TRBV29-1; j_call: TRBJ2-5; cdr3_aa: CSVEDFARRETQYF
d_call: .; cdr3_length: 12; v_call: TRBV6-2/TRBV6-3; j_call: TRBJ2-3; cdr3_aa: CASGTGTDTQYF
d_call: .; cdr3_length: 14; v_call: TRBV12-3/TRBV12-4; j_call: TRBJ1-3; cdr3_aa: CASSLLTAGNTIYF